The 8 T cell receptor beta chains in this list originate from one sample, sequenced in a study of response to subunit inactivated influenza vaccine. TCRdb re-analysed the RT-PCR reads in MiXCR, keeping a single row per CDR3 protein. The sample has 530,000 or so distinct CDR3 sequences, roughly 15% seen once; the top ten hold around 10%. The sequencing used PBMCs from blood, collected roughly 13 days after vaccination. The receptors derive from a man over 45 who received an inactivated influenza vaccine.

The genes are TRBV4-3 and TRBJ1-2; D possibly corresponds to TRBD1 (5 bases). Trimming removed 3 bases at V and 4 bases at J, with 9 bases between. This CDR3 region has 13 residues. The germline gives CDR1 LGHNA, CDR2 YSLEER. The CDR3, as DNA: TGCGCCAGCAGCCAGTTTGGGGGCTATGGCTACACCTTC. Its translation: CASSQFGGYGYTF.

The chain recombines TRBV7-2 with TRBJ1-2; a weak D match, TRBD1 (5 bases). Germline V gives CDR1 SGHTA, CDR2 FQGNSA. Trimming took 5 bases from V and 7 from J, leaving 17 bases between them. The CDR3 contains 14 residues. CDR3 in DNA: TGTGCCAGCAGCCACCCCAGGGCGAGGGGTGGCTACACCTTC. Protein: CASSHPRARGGYTF.

This clonotype was counted between two and nine times. This CDR3 is CSASTGGVYNSPLHF. In DNA, the CDR3 is TGCAGTGCGAGTACAGGGGGCGTGTATAATTCACCCCTCCACTTT. The chain joins TRBV20-1 to TRBJ1-6, with 9 positions matching TRBD1. The V and J ends lost 6 bases and 4 bases, in that order; junction bases with no gene match: 7. The germline CDR1 and CDR2 sequences are DFQATT and SNEGSKA (reference sequence). The CDR3 contains 15 residues.

This clonotype was seen a few times. This sequence joins TRBV11-2 and TRBJ2-3, with D unresolved. V was shortened by 0 bases and J by 4 bases, with 5 bases between the two germline ends. Germline V gene lookup returns CDR1 SGHAT and CDR2 FQNNGV. The CDR3 is 13 residues long. As DNA, the CDR3 is TGTGCCAGCAGCTTAGAATACCCAGATACGCAGTATTTT. It is translated as CASSLEYPDTQYF. Full variable domain (rest looked up from reference TRBV11-2 and TRBJ2-3): EAGVAQSPRYKIIEKRQSVAFWCNPISGHATLYWYQQILGQGPKLLIQFQNNGVVDDSQLPKDRFSAERLKGVDSTLKIQPAKLEDSAVYLCASSLEYPDTQYFGPGTRLTVL.

This clonotype showed up just a few times. This sequence joins TRBV6-2 or TRBV6-3 and TRBJ2-1, with D perhaps matching TRBD1 or TRBD2 (5 bases each). The V end lost 5 bases, the J end lost 4 bases, and 12 bases lay between the germline ends. Germline values: CDR1 MNHEY, CDR2 SVGEGT. The CDR3 runs 14 residues. Here the CDR3 DNA reads TGTGCCAGCAGTGTGGGGCGGGTTTACAATGAGCAGTTCTTC. Protein sequence: CASSVGRVYNEQFF.

The V and J genes are TRBV28 and TRBJ2-1; D is uncertain. The germline V and J ends were trimmed by 5 bases and 1 base, with 12 bases remaining between them. Germline CDR1 and CDR2: MDHEN and SYDVKM. The CDR3 runs to 15 residues. The CDR3 bases are TGTGCCAGCAGTCTCCCAAGGGATTCCTACAATGAGCAGTTCTTC. Translation gives CASSLPRDSYNEQFF.

This clonotype was picked up a small number of times. The rearrangement uses TRBV6-2 or TRBV6-3 and TRBJ2-4; 9 nucleotides line up with TRBD2. The CDR3 consists of 17 residues. In germline, CDR1 is MNHEY, CDR2 SVGEGT. With 4 bases clipped from V and 0 bases from J, the junction kept 7 bases outside the gene matches. The CDR3 nucleotides are TGTGCCAGCAGTTCCCGGACTAGCGAATTAGCCAAAAACATTCAGTACTTC. Amino acid sequence: CASSSRTSELAKNIQYF.

This chain connects TRBV6-5 to TRBJ2-1; the D gene is possibly TRBD1 (5 bases). Germline values: CDR1 MNHEY, CDR2 SVGAGI. Trimming left V 3 bases short and J 9 bases short, with 18 bases between. The CDR3 runs to 15 residues. CDR3 sequence reads: CASSYLAGPPGEQFF. The CDR3 DNA reads TGTGCCAGCAGTTATCTGGCAGGGCCTCCTGGTGAGCAGTTCTTC.